Shown below are 2 T cell receptor beta chains from a single sample sequenced in a study of T cell repertoires in cytomegalovirus infection. Each CDR3 protein gets one entry after TCRdb re-called the reads with MiXCR. The table lists roughly 120,000 distinct CDR3 sequences, 25% to 30% of them singletons, with 80% to 85% in the top ten. The antigens for these receptors are not known. The material sequenced was CD8+ T cells from cultured PBMCs, taken from culture after CMV antigen stimulation. The receptors here all came from a human donor in good health (CMV status not recorded). Some clones in this sample may be carry-over from other donors' samples.

This clonotype has just a few counts. This chain joins TRBV7-6 and TRBJ2-1; no firm D call. CDR1 is SGHVS, CDR2 FNYEAQ, per germline. Trimming stripped 2 bases from V and 7 bases from J, with 15 bases between. The CDR3 totals 15 residues. CDR3 sequence: CASSLLREQTNEQFF. CDR3 DNA: TGTGCCAGCAGCTTACTAAGGGAACAGACTAATGAGCAGTTCTTC.

The table lists this clonotype with many counts. The chain couples TRBV6-1 to TRBJ2-5, with a possible D match to TRBD1 (6 bases). The V end lost 5 bases, the J end lost 5 bases, and 18 bases lay between the germline ends. CDR3 length: 15 amino acids. Germline CDR1 reads MNHNS; CDR2 reads SASEGT. CDR3 nucleotide sequence: TGTGCCAGCAGTTATGGCCCCTCAGGGGTGGAGACCCAGTACTTC. This encodes CASSYGPSGVETQYF.